This is a list of T cell receptor beta chains from one sample in a study of T cells in Graves' hyperthyroidism and ophthalmopathy. TCRdb re-called the multiplex PCR reads through MiXCR, storing one row per CDR3 protein. The sample carries some 420,000 distinct CDR3 sequences, about 13% recorded once. The material sequenced was blood. Every receptor here comes from a woman younger than 35 with Graves' hyperthyroidism. Both conserved end residues are part of each CDR3. Fields, in order: J gene, V gene, CDR3 protein.

j_gene: TRBJ2-1; v_gene: TRBV7-9; CDR3aa: CASSSKGLAGELGEQFF
j_gene: TRBJ2-1; v_gene: TRBV9; CDR3aa: CASSLGTRNYDEQFF
j_gene: TRBJ1-6; v_gene: TRBV13; CDR3aa: CATQEGNSPLHF
j_gene: TRBJ2-3; v_gene: TRBV9; CDR3aa: CASSEWGLAGGRDTQYF
j_gene: TRBJ1-5; v_gene: TRBV18; CDR3aa: CASSGGQRNQPQHF
j_gene: TRBJ1-1; v_gene: TRBV3-1; CDR3aa: CASSRRASGTEAFF
j_gene: TRBJ1-6; v_gene: TRBV2; CDR3aa: CATSVAVRNSPLHF
j_gene: TRBJ2-3; v_gene: TRBV6-6; CDR3aa: CASSYTGGLKDTQYF
j_gene: TRBJ1-2; v_gene: TRBV28; CDR3aa: CASSPTAGTGGWNYGYTF
j_gene: TRBJ2-1; v_gene: TRBV25-1; CDR3aa: CASSRAGVGNEQFF
j_gene: TRBJ2-3; v_gene: TRBV18; CDR3aa: CASSPPDSARYF
j_gene: TRBJ2-7; v_gene: TRBV13; CDR3aa: CASSLGGVSSYEQYF
j_gene: TRBJ1-1; v_gene: TRBV12-3/TRBV12-4; CDR3aa: CASSYGALNTEAFF
j_gene: TRBJ2-7; v_gene: TRBV5-8; CDR3aa: CASSPGQVSSYEQYF
j_gene: TRBJ2-7; v_gene: TRBV12-3/TRBV12-4; CDR3aa: CASSSTSGRARQYF
j_gene: TRBJ1-1; v_gene: TRBV18; CDR3aa: CASSLRDRGLGNTEAFF
j_gene: TRBJ1-1; v_gene: TRBV28; CDR3aa: CASSLAGGDIEAFF
j_gene: TRBJ2-7; v_gene: TRBV2; CDR3aa: CASNGGVVYEQYF
j_gene: TRBJ1-6; v_gene: TRBV6-1; CDR3aa: CASTKQLAYNSPLHF
j_gene: TRBJ1-4; v_gene: TRBV25-1; CDR3aa: CASSERGGSSEKLFF
j_gene: TRBJ2-5; v_gene: TRBV29-1; CDR3aa: CSVEASRGQETQYF
j_gene: TRBJ1-5; v_gene: TRBV9; CDR3aa: CASSGGQVGPQHF